This TCR beta chain appears in the sequencing data of a study of cytomegalovirus exposure and HLA in healthy donors (dated by TCRdb to the late 2010s). A note on the overall study: In an earlier analysis of under 600 of the donors, around 290 Gb of sequence data and roughly 100 million unique TCR beta sequences from about 190 million T cells were reported. The number of typed donors differed by locus: roughly 629-640 for A, B, C, DRB1 and DQB1; 500 to 550 for DQA1; 606 for DPA1; and 400 to 480 for DPB1. Because of strong linkage in the cohort, roughly five DR-DQ haplotypes were treated as single units for association and clustering. Across some 400 genotyped donors of the cohort, an average of 235,054 unique TCR beta nucleotide sequences per donor were sequenced, and roughly a sixth of those sequences were non-productive. To predict cytomegalovirus infection status, the study combined high-throughput TCR immunosequencing, statistical association of individual TCRs with disease status, and machine learning. An earlier analysis of 587 of the donors used high-throughput TCR beta sequencing to judge whether each TCR beta V gene segment behaved as functional or pseudogenic. To study patterns of TCR occurrence, a later analysis re-analyzed previously published TCR beta repertoires from 666 donors and added high-resolution HLA genotyping. Among the roughly 410 genotyped donors, around 81% belonged to the genetic ancestry cluster associated with self-reported Caucasian donors. The study was designed to test whether signatures of past pathogen exposure could be identified by cataloging public T cell receptors. A separate validation cohort of about 110 different subjects was used in addition to the 666-subject first cohort. Rather than drawing on any new phenotypic data, the later analysis identified candidate immune exposures from TCR beta sequences and the way those sequences occurred across donors. Class I and class II HLA loci were covered by the typing at four-digit resolution. All discovery cohort repertoires had been generated on a single sequencing platform. In a later genetic analysis, genome-wide SNP genotypes for about 55% of the roughly 670 donors were used, and that subset was treated as a discovery cohort. Roughly 300 gigabases of sequencing data and around 80 million unique TCR sequences made up an early release that covered several hundred HLA-typed donors. Donor age, sex, ethnicity and CMV serostatus were compiled together with the repertoire data. The study profiled the T cell repertoires of some 610 subjects by immunosequencing and related them to cytomegalovirus serostatus. Broad study findings and their caveats: Correlated functional status among segregating V segments might reflect linkage disequilibrium, but an unknown experimental factor could not be ruled out. The classifier was reported to diagnose cytomegalovirus status with high specificity and sensitivity in both the original and validation cohorts. A later analysis found that most CMV-associated TCR beta chains appeared HLA-restricted, with HLA associations seemingly driven largely by CMV exposure. In a later analysis, HLA-associated TCR beta chains were found to be more clonally expanded and to have lower generation probabilities than equally common non-associated chains. Presence/absence analyses assumed roughly uniform sequencing depth across donors, an assumption that may not hold. In a later analysis, the rate of TCR association differed among HLA loci, with DRB1 alleles having the most associated TCRs and HLA-C alleles having the fewest. In a later analysis, several top co-occurrence clusters were reported to appear linked to parvovirus B19, influenza, CMV and Epstein-Barr virus. This cohort had only TCR beta chains sequenced, and the lack of alpha or paired-chain data limited which features could be detected. At a false discovery rate of 0.05, a later analysis linked 16,951 TCR beta sequences to specific HLA alleles. In a later genetic analysis, fewer N-insertions in productive TCRs were reported among donors in an Asian-associated ancestry cluster than the roughly 700-donor mean. Most TCR sequences were seen in very few donors, while some public TCRs were found in many individuals. The 87-base-pair reads could not distinguish some IMGT-functional V segments, including TRBV6-2 and TRBV6-3, so those segments were excluded. It was suggested by the authors that the approach could potentially be generalized to other disease states and immunological phenotypes. When HLA alleles, especially DR and DQ, strongly co-occurred, TCR associations were difficult to assign to individual alleles. In an earlier analysis of about 550 of the donors, most TCR beta V segments were observed in productive rearrangements about 90% or about 30% of the time, broadly matching IMGT annotations. Three of the identified cytomegalovirus-associated TCR beta chains were confirmed in vitro to be specific for cytomegalovirus antigens. The sequencing pipeline was judged likely to have produced a cluster of highly shared sequence variants as a technical artifact. Because some donors lacked HLA typing at each locus, the association tests relied only on the typed subset. An association between a missense DCLRE1C variant and V-gene and J-gene trimming of TCR beta chains was found in a later genetic analysis and replicated in an independent cohort. The study listed approximately 150 TCR beta chains as associated with cytomegalovirus. A further reported finding was that TCR beta sequences accurately predicted the HLA-A and HLA-B alleles for most subjects in the first cohort. Seventeen rarely observed V segments, including chromosome 9 orphons, were excluded from the earlier analysis of about 500 of the donors because counts were too low. Immune exposure information for the cohort was limited to CMV serostatus.

With regard to this clone: Its antigen specificity is not known. Base qualities are not at hand, and no much larger clone is one base apart. Additional DNA sequences in this sample encode the identical CDR3.

The V and J ends are trimmed by 4 bases and 7 bases, leaving 11 bases between them. There are 13 amino acids in the CDR3, from cysteine to phenylalanine inclusive. Only the CDR3 part of the read is kept: 39 bases, read in frame from the first base. In the germline V gene, CDR1 corresponds to SGDLS and CDR2 to YYNGEE. Libraries were constructed by the immunoSEQ multiplex PCR assay. A mixture of 60 forward primers for TCR Vbeta segments and 13 reverse primers for TCR Jbeta segments was used in the multiplex PCR. A multiplex PCR assay on genomic DNA amplified the CDR3 region of rearranged TCR beta genes. Amplified TCR beta libraries were sequenced as 87-base-pair reads on the Illumina HiSeq System. In the authors' own workflow: Across the roughly 670 repertoires, a later analysis counted 80 million or so unique TCR beta chains, roughly 11 million of which were shared by at least two donors. Raw reads were error-corrected and collapsed into unique sequences by a nearest-neighbor algorithm in which closely related sequences were merged to remove PCR and sequencing errors. CDR3 sequences were aligned to IMGT reference sequences to assign V, D and J gene segments. Each retained sequence needed at least a six-nucleotide match to both a V gene segment and a J gene segment. Rearrangements were called productive when the CDR3 lacked stop codons and stayed in frame with V and J; all others were non-productive. Following IMGT convention, CDR3 was defined as the stretch from the second conserved V-encoded cysteine up to the conserved J-encoded phenylalanine. The earlier analysis of about 640 of the donors excluded any sequence lacking an unambiguous match to a single V gene segment. In an earlier analysis of 587 of the donors, V segments were called functional above 56.7% productive rearrangements and were called segregating when the between-donor standard deviation exceeded 5%. A statistical classification framework was built for diagnosing cytomegalovirus status from the catalog of TCR beta chain sequences. In a later analysis, TCR nucleotide sequences were compared against IMGT/GENE-DB human TR gene sequences so that V and J genes could be assigned. In a later analysis, CDR3 sequences and most-parsimonious VDJ recombination scenarios were assigned using the TCRdist pipeline. In a later analysis, each TCR beta chain was defined by its CDR3 amino acid sequence together with its V-gene family, and reads lacking a unique V-gene family were excluded. To address suspected cross-contamination and a sequencing artifact, a later analysis removed around 590 highly shared, low-generation-probability nucleotide sequences. In a later analysis, a clonal expansion index was calculated for each public chain from normalized within-repertoire ranks of inferred template counts. In a later analysis, generation probabilities were computed with a VDJ recombination model fitted to out-of-frame rearrangements, and the resulting probabilities were checked against IGoR. In a later analysis, hypergeometric tests were used to score TCR-TCR, TCR-HLA and TCR-CMV co-occurrence, with a repertoire-size bias correction applied to TCR pairs. A later analysis estimated false discovery rates by permuting HLA or CMV assignments 20 times. A later analysis grouped co-occurring TCRs with DBSCAN, adding TCRdist sequence similarity when clustering within HLA-allele-positive subsets. Repertoires with fewer than 30,000 or more than 120,000 public chains were left out of co-occurrence clustering, as were about 5 repertoires with anomalous nucleotide sharing. Held by TCRdb, this immuneACCESS table contains in-frame sequences only and omits some clones. Under half of the omission traces to an unresolved V gene where checked; the cause of the rest is unknown. V, J and clone size are those of that table, while D and trimming were read from the DNA. This sample gives 150,000 to 200,000 clones in total; roughly 74% of them show up just once. Around 7.7% of the sample goes to the ten largest clones.

The cohort consisted of 666 healthy bone marrow donors. Cohort members were all nominally healthy when sampled, although unrecorded immune exposures were likely present. The donor was CMV seropositive and was included in the group of some 290 seropositive cohort members. A peripheral blood sample was collected from each donor, and TCR beta sequencing was performed on peripheral blood mononuclear cells. Genomic DNA was extracted from the blood cell samples with the Qiagen DNeasy Blood Extraction Kit. This sequence uses TRBV9 and TRBJ1-4; a confident D gene designation cannot be given. Sequencing input: PBMCs. The receptor was derived from a woman aged 40 to 50 in good health and CMV-seropositive. The DNA sequence reads TGTGCCAGCAGCTTGAGGGCGGGTGAAAAACTGTTTTTT. This gives the protein CASSLRAGEKLFF.